This TCR beta chain was captured in a study of blood T cell repertoires in COVID-19. The table came from immunoSEQ multiplex PCR; TCRdb's copy has only in-frame clones and leaves some out. In the table there are some 99,000 clones, 60% to 85% of which are singletons. The V gene end was trimmed by 3 bases and the J gene end by 3 bases; junction bases not matched to a gene: 11. The CDR3 contains 17 residues. CDR1 is DFQATT and CDR2 is SNEGSKA in the germline V gene (reference sequence). The sequenced sample was peripheral blood. The V call is TRBV20-1, the J call TRBJ2-7; 13 bases fit TRBD2. The source is a human donor in a cohort sampled during active or convalescent COVID-19. CDR3 bases: TGCAGTGCTAGTCCCGGACTAGCGGGAGTAGCGGTCTACGAGCAGTACTTC. Translation: CSASPGLAGVAVYEQYF.